This TCR beta chain was recorded in a study of T-cell memory formation after mild COVID-19. This CDR3 region has 16 residues. The V segment lost 3 bases and the J segment 8 bases; nucleotides outside the gene matches: 14. The germline V gene has CDR1 DFQATT and CDR2 SNEGSKA (reference sequence). About this clonotype itself: What it binds is unknown.

Each CDR3 protein is one row after TCRdb ran MiXCR on the 5' RACE reads. The sample lists approximately 490,000 distinct CDR3 sequences, roughly 21% seen once, with around an eighth in the top ten. Study-level findings and limits: Some clones that responded were present in memory (sampled pre-infection), which suggests cross-reactive memory joined.

The origin of this receptor is an adult woman who had mild COVID-19 (a few samples of this study predate the infection). Cell type and time point are not known. The V and J genes are TRBV20-1 and TRBJ1-4; TRBD1 matches 8 bases. Sample: PBMCs or a T cell subset sorted from them (not recorded which). In nucleotides, the CDR3 is TGCAGTGCTAGGTCCCCCGTCAGGGGGCGGAGAGAAAAACTGTTTTTT. It translates to CSARSPVRGRREKLFF.